One TCR beta chain is described in this entry. The assay was immunoSEQ multiplex PCR, and TCRdb's table has in-frame clones only and misses some. The sample has fewer than 50,000 clones; 81% are singletons. These data are taken from a study of T cells in tumors after PD-1 blockade. About the research overall: A subset received ongoing vismodegib 150 mg daily alongside anti-PD-1 therapy.

The CDR3 is 11 residues long. The V gene's germline CDR1 is SQVTM and CDR2 ANQGSEA. V was shortened by 7 bases and J by 6 bases, with 9 bases between the two germline ends. The V and J genes are TRBV29-1 and TRBJ2-2, with unresolved D. The material sequenced was PBMCs, taken before anti-PD-1 treatment. This TCR derives from a human donor with basal cell carcinoma. The CDR3 is CSGHSAGELFF. The CDR3 bases are TGCAGCGGACACTCGGCCGGGGAGCTGTTTTTT.